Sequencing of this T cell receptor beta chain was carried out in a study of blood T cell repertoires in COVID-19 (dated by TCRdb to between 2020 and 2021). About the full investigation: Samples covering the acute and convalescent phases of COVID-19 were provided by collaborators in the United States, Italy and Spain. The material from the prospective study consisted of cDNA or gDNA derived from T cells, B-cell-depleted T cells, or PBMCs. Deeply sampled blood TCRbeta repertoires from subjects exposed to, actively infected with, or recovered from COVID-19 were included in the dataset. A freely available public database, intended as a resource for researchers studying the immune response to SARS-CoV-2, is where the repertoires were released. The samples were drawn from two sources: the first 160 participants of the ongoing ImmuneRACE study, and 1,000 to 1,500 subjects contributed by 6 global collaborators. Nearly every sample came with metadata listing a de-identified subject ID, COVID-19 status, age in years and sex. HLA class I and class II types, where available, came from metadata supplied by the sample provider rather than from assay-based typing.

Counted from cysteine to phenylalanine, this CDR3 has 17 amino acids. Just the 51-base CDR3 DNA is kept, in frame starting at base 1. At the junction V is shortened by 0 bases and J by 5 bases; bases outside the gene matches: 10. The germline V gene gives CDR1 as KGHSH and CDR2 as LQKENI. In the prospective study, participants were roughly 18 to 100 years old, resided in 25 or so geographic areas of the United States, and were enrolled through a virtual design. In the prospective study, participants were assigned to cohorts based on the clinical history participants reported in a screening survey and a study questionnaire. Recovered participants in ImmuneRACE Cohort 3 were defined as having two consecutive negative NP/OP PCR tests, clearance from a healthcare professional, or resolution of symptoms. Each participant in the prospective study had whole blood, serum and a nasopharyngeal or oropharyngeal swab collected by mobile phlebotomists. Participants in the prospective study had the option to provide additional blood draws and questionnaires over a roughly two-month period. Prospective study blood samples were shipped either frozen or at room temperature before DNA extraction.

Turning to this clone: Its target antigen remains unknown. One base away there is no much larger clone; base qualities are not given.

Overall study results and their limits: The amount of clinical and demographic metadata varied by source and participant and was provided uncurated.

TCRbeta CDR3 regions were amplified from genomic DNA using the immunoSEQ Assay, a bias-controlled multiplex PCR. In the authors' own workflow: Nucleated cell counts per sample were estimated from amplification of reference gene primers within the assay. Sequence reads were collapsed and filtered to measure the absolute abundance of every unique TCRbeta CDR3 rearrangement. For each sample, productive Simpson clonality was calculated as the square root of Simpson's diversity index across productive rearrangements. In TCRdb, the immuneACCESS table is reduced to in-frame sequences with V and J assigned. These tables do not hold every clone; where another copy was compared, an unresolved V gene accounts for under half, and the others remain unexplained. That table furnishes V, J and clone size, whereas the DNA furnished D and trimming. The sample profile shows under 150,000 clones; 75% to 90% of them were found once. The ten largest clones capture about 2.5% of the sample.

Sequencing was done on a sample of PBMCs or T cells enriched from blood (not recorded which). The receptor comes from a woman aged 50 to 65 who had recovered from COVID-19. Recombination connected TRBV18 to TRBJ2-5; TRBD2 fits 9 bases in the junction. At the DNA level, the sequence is TGTGCCAGCTCACCACCTAATCTAGCGGGGCGAGGGGAGACCCAGTACTTC. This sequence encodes CASSPPNLAGRGETQYF.